This T cell receptor (beta chain) was recorded in a study of shared clonotypes between healthy human individuals. The CDR3 extends over 14 amino acids. The V gene end was trimmed by 6 bases and the J gene end by 4 bases; junction bases not matched to a gene: 5. Looked up from germline, CDR1 is MNHEY and CDR2 is SVGAGI. A note on this clone: Its target is not known. Other DNA sequences in this specimen translate into the identical CDR3.

Findings and limits, study-wide: Among four donors, around 5% of naive CD4 clonotypes were found in common.

Libraries were prepared by immunoSEQ multiplex PCR; TCRdb keeps only in-frame clonotypes and omits some of them. There are about 95,000 clones in the sample; roughly two thirds occur only once, and about 45% lies in the top ten. Material: memory CD8+ T cells sorted from blood. Subset in this sample: CD45RO+ cells pooled with CCR7-negative TemRA cells. This chain uses TRBV6-5 with TRBJ2-7, with TRBD1 matching over 11 bases. The source of this sequence is a man aged 25-45 years in good health. CDR3 coding DNA: TGTGCCAGCAGCTCCGGGACAGGGGGATACGAGCAGTACTTC. The encoded protein is CASSSGTGGYEQYF.